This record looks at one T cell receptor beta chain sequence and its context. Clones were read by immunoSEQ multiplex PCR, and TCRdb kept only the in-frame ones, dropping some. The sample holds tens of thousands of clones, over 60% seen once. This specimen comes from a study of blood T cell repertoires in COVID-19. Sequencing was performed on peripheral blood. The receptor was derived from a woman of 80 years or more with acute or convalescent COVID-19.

The chain's CDR3 is CASSSDYNSPLHF. In DNA form, the CDR3 reads TGTGCCAGCAGTTCAGACTATAATTCACCCCTCCACTTT. The rearrangement joins TRBV27 to TRBJ1-6, with D uncertain. This CDR3 comprises 13 residues. Deletions cut 4 bases from V and 3 bases from J, with 4 bases between. Germline CDR1 reads MNHEY; CDR2 reads SMNVEV (reference sequence).